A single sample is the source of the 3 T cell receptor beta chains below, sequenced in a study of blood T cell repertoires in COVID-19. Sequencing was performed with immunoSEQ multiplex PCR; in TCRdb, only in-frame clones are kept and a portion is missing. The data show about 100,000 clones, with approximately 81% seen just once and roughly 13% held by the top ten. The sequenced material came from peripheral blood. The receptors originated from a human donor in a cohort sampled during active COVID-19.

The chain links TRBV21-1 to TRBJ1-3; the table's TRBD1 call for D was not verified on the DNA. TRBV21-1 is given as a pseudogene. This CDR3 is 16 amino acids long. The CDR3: CASSTRTGGSGNTIYF. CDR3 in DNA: TGTGCCAGCAGCACCCGGACAGGGGGGAGTGGAAACACCATATATTTT.

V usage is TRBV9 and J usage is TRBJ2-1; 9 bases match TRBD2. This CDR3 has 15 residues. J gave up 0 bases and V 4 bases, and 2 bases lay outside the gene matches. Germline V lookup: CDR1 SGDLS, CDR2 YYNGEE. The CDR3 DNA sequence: TGTGCCAGCAGCATTAGCGGGAGCTCCTACAATGAGCAGTTCTTC. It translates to CASSISGSSYNEQFF.

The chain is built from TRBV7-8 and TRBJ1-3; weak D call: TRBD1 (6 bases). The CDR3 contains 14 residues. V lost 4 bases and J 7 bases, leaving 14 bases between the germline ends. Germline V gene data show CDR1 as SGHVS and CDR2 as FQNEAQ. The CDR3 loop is CASSYGTFGNTIYF. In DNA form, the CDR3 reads TGTGCCAGCAGCTATGGGACATTCGGGAACACCATATATTTT.